Presented here are 12 T cell receptor beta chains from one specimen sequenced in a study of graft-versus-host responses after intestinal transplantation. Repertoires were generated with immunoSEQ multiplex PCR, while TCRdb's copy carries only in-frame clones and drops some. Of nearly 110,000 clones listed, about nine tenths were seen once; the top ten hold about 0.7%. No antigen has been identified for these receptors. Sequencing was performed on unstimulated CD4+ T cells sorted from spleen or lymph node cells, taken before transplant. These receptors were obtained from a human donor who was the organ donor for an intestinal transplant.

This chain uses TRBV30 with TRBJ1-5; 8 bases agree with TRBD1. There are 14 residues in the CDR3. CDR1 is GTSNPN and CDR2 is SVGIG in the germline V gene (reference sequence). Losses at the gene ends were 2 bases for V and 2 bases for J; bases not matched to a gene: 2. The CDR3 is CAWSLQGGNQPQHF. The CDR3 DNA reads TGTGCCTGGAGTCTACAGGGGGGCAATCAGCCCCAGCATTTT.

The chain links TRBV6-5 to TRBJ1-1, with a weak D call TRBD1 (6 bases). Germline V gives CDR1 MNHEY, CDR2 SVGAGI. Deletions cut 7 bases from V and 5 bases from J, with 17 bases between. The CDR3 sequence is 14 residues long. CDR3 coding DNA: TGTGCCAGCACCACCCGGGGGGCGCGAACTGAAGCTTTCTTT. It is translated as CASTTRGARTEAFF.

This chain connects TRBV5-4 to TRBJ1-4, with a possible D match to TRBD1 (5 bases). The germline CDR1 and CDR2 sequences are SGHNT and YYREEE (reference sequence). The V end was cut by 5 bases, the J end by 7 bases, with 18 bases between. This CDR3 region has 15 residues. This chain's CDR3 is CASRKTPGKGEKLFF. The DNA of the CDR3 is TGTGCCAGCAGGAAAACCCCAGGGAAGGGTGAAAAACTGTTTTTT.

The chain carries TRBV6-5 and TRBJ1-4; unclear D gene. The CDR3 spans 15 residues. V lost 6 bases and J 6 bases, leaving 17 bases between the germline ends. Germline loops: CDR1 MNHEY, CDR2 SVGAGI. Here the CDR3 reads CASSRMFRRDEKLFF. Here the CDR3 DNA reads TGTGCCAGCAGCCGTATGTTTCGGAGGGATGAAAAACTGTTTTTT.

In its sample, this clone was seen once. This chain joins TRBV4-2 and TRBJ2-1; 9 nucleotides align to TRBD1. CDR3 length: 15 residues. The V gene's germline CDR1 is LGHNA and CDR2 YNFKEQ. Germline trimming cut 4 bases from V and 8 bases from J; bases unmatched to any gene: 9. In DNA, the CDR3 is TGTGCCAGCAGCCCCTCTGGGACAGGGATCGATGAGCAGTTCTTC. Amino acid sequence: CASSPSGTGIDEQFF.

This chain links TRBV6-5 with TRBJ2-6; D not resolved. This CDR3 is 16 amino acids long. CDR1 is MNHEY and CDR2 is SVGAGI in the germline V gene. Trimming removed 4 bases at V and 0 bases at J, with 10 bases between. CDR3 residues: CASSFTVGSGANVLTF. The CDR3 DNA is TGTGCCAGCAGTTTTACTGTGGGCTCTGGGGCCAACGTCCTGACTTTC.

The genes are TRBV27 and TRBJ1-1; TRBD1 matches 9 bases. V shed 5 bases, J shed 6 bases, and the junction held 4 bases outside the gene matches. The CDR3 length is 13 residues. CDR1 and CDR2 from the germline V gene are MNHEY and SMNVEV (reference sequence). CDR3 residues: CASSRQGVSEAFF. The CDR3 region has the DNA TGTGCCAGCAGTCGACAGGGGGTGTCTGAAGCTTTCTTT.

The genes are TRBV5-1 and TRBJ2-1; tentatively, D is TRBD1 (6 bases). V lost 8 bases and J lost 0, with 9 bases in between. The V gene's germline CDR1 is SGHRS and CDR2 YFSETQ. The length of the CDR3 is 13 residues. CDR3 nucleotide sequence: TGCGCCAGTGGGACAAGCTCCTACAATGAGCAGTTCTTC. The encoded protein is CASGTSSYNEQFF.

The chain is built from TRBV11-2 and TRBJ2-1; 10 nucleotides line up with TRBD2. The CDR3 loop spans 17 amino acids. Trimming cost V 1 base and J 7 bases; bases outside gene matches: 10. Germline V gene lookup returns CDR1 SGHAT and CDR2 FQNNGV. CDR3 amino acids: CASSLVHSGGLRNEQFF. CDR3 in DNA: TGTGCCAGCAGCTTAGTTCATAGCGGGGGGTTGAGGAATGAGCAGTTCTTC.

The J gene is TRBJ1-4, the V gene TRBV10-3; 7 nucleotides agree with TRBD1. This CDR3 comprises 15 residues. The junction had 0 bases not matched to a gene; V was cut back by 2 bases and J by 0 bases. Germline CDR1 reads ENHRY; CDR2 reads SYGVKD. CDR3 sequence reads: CAISEQGATNEKLFF. The CDR3 region has the DNA TGTGCCATCAGTGAGCAGGGGGCAACTAATGAAAAACTGTTTTTT.

J is TRBJ2-1 and V is TRBV4-1, with TRBD2 identical over 7 bases. Per the germline V gene, CDR1 is MGHRA and CDR2 is YSYEKL. Unmatched junction bases numbered 15, after V lost 4 bases and J lost 0 bases. The CDR3 is 19 residues long. DNA of the CDR3: TGCGCCAGCAGCCCTCGGGAGGCTGAAACACTAAGCTCCTACAATGAGCAGTTCTTC. Encoded protein: CASSPREAETLSSYNEQFF.

V and J are TRBV2 and TRBJ1-3; the D gene is possibly TRBD1 (5 bases). Trimming cost V 4 bases and J 4 bases, with 14 bases left between them. The CDR3 spans 15 residues. CDR1 and CDR2 from the germline V gene are SNHLY and FYNNEI. The CDR3, as DNA: TGTGCCAGCAGTGCGGAGGGGACTTTCGGAAACACCATATATTTT. This encodes CASSAEGTFGNTIYF.